Following are 8 T cell receptor beta chains from one sample sequenced in a study of response to subunit inactivated influenza vaccine. TCRdb re-analysed the RT-PCR reads in MiXCR, keeping a single row per CDR3 protein. This sample has about 500,000 distinct CDR3 sequences, with 7.2% found just once. The sample in question was PBMCs from blood, obtained about 24 months after vaccination. These receptors were collected from a man aged 45 to 75 who received an inactivated influenza vaccine.

The chain links TRBV6-4 to TRBJ1-6; 10 positions agree with TRBD1. V was clipped by 4 bases and J by 7 bases; unmatched bases: 13. CDR3 length: 18 residues. Germline V gene lookup returns CDR1 MRHNA and CDR2 SNTAGT. In DNA form, the CDR3 reads TGTGCCAGCAGTGCTCGATCCGGGACAGGGGTAACAAATTCACCCCTCCACTTT. Protein: CASSARSGTGVTNSPLHF.

This clonotype came up a few times. This sequence joins TRBV20-1 and TRBJ2-1; tentative D call: TRBD2 (6 bases). CDR3 length equals 14 residues. V lost 3 bases to trimming and J lost 12 bases, with 21 bases between them. Germline values: CDR1 DFQATT, CDR2 SNEGSKA (reference sequence). The CDR3 nucleotides are TGCAGTGCTAGTTCTTTGGGGCGGCGGGATGGGCAGTTCTTC. This sequence encodes CSASSLGRRDGQFF.

The genes are TRBV20-1 and TRBJ1-1; 7 bases map to TRBD1. The CDR3 length is 12 residues. After removal of 4 bases from V and 6 bases from J, the junction contained 5 bases not matched to a gene. Per germline, CDR1 DFQATT and CDR2 SNEGSKA (reference sequence). As DNA, the CDR3 is TGCAGTGCTAAACAGGGGCAGGCTGAAGCTTTCTTT. Protein: CSAKQGQAEAFF.

This clonotype was counted ten times or more. This chain links TRBV29-1 with TRBJ2-2; 8 bases agree with TRBD1. Losses at the gene ends were 4 bases for V and 2 bases for J; bases not matched to a gene: 6. The CDR3 is 15 amino acids. The V gene's germline CDR1 is SQVTM and CDR2 ANQGSEA. Here the CDR3 DNA reads TGCAGCGTTGCACCGGGACAGGCTAACACCGGGGAGCTGTTTTTT. This sequence encodes CSVAPGQANTGELFF.

The chain carries TRBV20-1 and TRBJ2-7; 8 bases fit TRBD2. The V and J ends lost 2 bases and 4 bases, in that order; junction bases with no gene match: 4. The CDR3 has 13 residues. The germline CDR1 and CDR2 sequences are DFQATT and SNEGSKA (reference sequence). In nucleotides, the CDR3 is TGCAGTGCTAGAAAGCGGGAGACTTACGAGCAGTACTTC. Amino acid sequence: CSARKRETYEQYF.

This clonotype was seen many times. V and J are TRBV6-1 and TRBJ1-2, with TRBD1 matching 11 bases. With 6 bases clipped from V and 8 bases from J, the junction kept 8 bases outside the gene matches. The CDR3 sequence is 14 residues long. Germline lookup yields CDR1 MNHNS and CDR2 SASEGT. The CDR3 coding sequence is TGTGCCAGCAGCTCGCCGGGACAGGGGGAGGGCTACACCTTC. Amino acids: CASSSPGQGEGYTF.

The J gene is TRBJ1-2, the V gene TRBV12-3 or TRBV12-4, with 7 bases fitting TRBD1. V shed 5 bases, J shed 7 bases, and the junction held 10 bases outside the gene matches. The CDR3 runs to 14 residues. As DNA, the CDR3 is TGTGCCAGCAGTACGCTTGAGGGGGCTGGTGGCTACACCTTC. Translation gives CASSTLEGAGGYTF.

This clonotype was picked up a small number of times. The chain is built from TRBV9 and TRBJ2-3; maybe TRBD2 (6 bases). Looked up from germline, CDR1 is SGDLS and CDR2 is YYNGEE. The ends were cut back, 2 bases at V and 2 bases at J, with 18 bases in the middle. CDR3 length: 17 residues. The CDR3 region is CASSVITAGRFTDTQYF. The CDR3 DNA sequence: TGTGCCAGCAGCGTGATTACGGCGGGGAGATTCACAGATACGCAGTATTTT.